What follows are 18 T cell receptor beta chains derived from one specimen sequenced in a study of blood T cell repertoires in COVID-19. Clones were read by immunoSEQ multiplex PCR, and TCRdb kept only the in-frame ones, dropping some. The table lists more than 200,000 clones, just over 85% of them singletons. Sequenced material: peripheral blood. The receptors here all came from a man aged 45-65 years with COVID-19, enrolled during active disease.

The V call is TRBV3-1 (or the pseudogene TRBV3-2), the J call TRBJ2-5; TRBD1 agrees at 12 bases. Germline CDR1 is LGHDT and CDR2 is YNNKEL (reference sequence). V gave up 2 bases and J gave up 4 bases; unmatched junction bases: 8. This CDR3 is built from 17 residues. The CDR3 sequence: CASSQLPGQGALETQYF. The DNA for the CDR3 is TGTGCCAGCAGCCAACTCCCGGGACAGGGGGCGTTAGAGACCCAGTACTTC.

A single count supports this clone. This chain uses TRBV5-1 with TRBJ2-3; a possible D gene is TRBD1 (5 bases). The germline V and J ends were trimmed by 0 bases and 2 bases, with 16 bases remaining between them. There are 17 residues in the CDR3. The germline V gene has CDR1 SGHRS and CDR2 YFSETQ. Written as DNA, the CDR3 is TGCGCCAGCAGCTTGGTCGCCCAGGGCCCGTACACAGATACGCAGTATTTT. As protein: CASSLVAQGPYTDTQYF.

Written as DNA, the CDR3 is TGTGCCAGCAGTCCCCCGGGGACAGGGGGAGGTGAGGGCTACACCTTC. This gives the protein CASSPPGTGGGEGYTF. The rearrangement joins TRBV28 to TRBJ1-2; 11 bases line up with TRBD1. The J segment lost 8 bases and the V segment lost 5 bases, leaving 13 bases of the junction unmatched. The CDR3 covers 16 residues. CDR1 MDHEN and CDR2 SYDVKM come from the germline V gene.

V gene TRBV7-8 combines with J gene TRBJ2-5, with a weak D call TRBD2 (7 bases). Germline-derived CDR1 and CDR2 are SGHVS and FQNEAQ. The V gene lost 2 bases and the J gene lost 5 bases, with 15 bases spanning the gap. The CDR3 runs to 15 residues. CDR3 nucleotide sequence: TGTGCCAGCAGCTTAATGGGGGCGGGAGCGGAGACCCAGTACTTC. Its protein product is CASSLMGAGAETQYF. The whole variable domain, remainder taken from reference TRBV7-8 and TRBJ2-5, is GAGVSQSPRYKVAKRGQDVALRCDPISGHVSLFWYQQALGQGPEFLTYFQNEAQLDKSGLPSDRFFAERPEGSVSTLKIQRTQQEDSAVYLCASSLMGAGAETQYFGPGTRLLVL.

The chain carries TRBV6-5 and TRBJ2-7; TRBD2 agrees at 9 bases. The CDR3 is 16 amino acids. The junction had 9 bases not matched to a gene; V was cut back by 0 bases and J by 6 bases. CDR1 and CDR2 from the germline V gene are MNHEY and SVGAGI. CDR3 DNA sequence: TGTGCCAGCAGTTACTCGACGCGGGGGGGCCTATCCGAGCAGTACTTC. Protein: CASSYSTRGGLSEQYF.

J is TRBJ1-1 and V is TRBV9; D is perhaps TRBD1 (5 bases). The CDR3 extends over 17 amino acids. Between the trimmed V and J ends, which lost 0 bases and 1 base, there was a span of 16 bases. In germline, CDR1 is SGDLS, CDR2 YYNGEE. The CDR3 here is CASSVVDTQTGNTEAFF. Here the CDR3 DNA reads TGTGCCAGCAGCGTAGTGGACACGCAAACCGGGAACACTGAAGCTTTCTTT.

The rearrangement links TRBV11-2 to TRBJ2-1; possibly TRBD2 for D (5 bases). V lost 5 bases and J 0 bases, leaving 11 bases between the germline ends. There are 15 residues in the CDR3. Germline V gene data show CDR1 as SGHAT and CDR2 as FQNNGV. CDR3 coding DNA: TGTGCCAGCAGCCCCGAGCGGACCTCCTACAATGAGCAGTTCTTC. It specifies CASSPERTSYNEQFF.

This rearrangement joins TRBV5-4 to TRBJ1-4, with D possibly matching TRBD1 (5 bases). Germline CDR1 and CDR2: SGHNT and YYREEE (reference sequence). This CDR3 contains 15 residues. Trimming removed 4 bases from V and 4 bases from J, with 14 bases in between. CDR3 in amino acids: CASSRAQGNNEKLFF. CDR3 DNA: TGTGCCAGCAGCCGTGCCCAGGGCAATAATGAAAAACTGTTTTTT.

The chain joins TRBV6-5 to TRBJ1-1; no clear D gene. The CDR3 consists of 15 residues. The germline gives CDR1 MNHEY, CDR2 SVGAGI. V lost 6 bases to trimming and J lost 0 bases, with 14 bases between them. The CDR3 nucleotides are TGTGCCAGCAGCCCCACCAGATCTTTGAACACTGAAGCTTTCTTT. Translation gives CASSPTRSLNTEAFF.

This chain connects TRBV27 to TRBJ2-1, with 14 bases aligning to TRBD2. Germline assignment: CDR1 MNHEY and CDR2 SMNVEV (reference sequence). Trimming at V came to 5 bases and at J to 4 bases, leaving 4 bases not matched to a gene. The CDR3 covers 16 residues. The CDR3 spells CASSVRTSGGYNEQFF. CDR3 DNA: TGTGCCAGCAGTGTACGGACTAGCGGGGGGTACAATGAGCAGTTCTTC.

The V gene is TRBV5-4, the J gene TRBJ2-7; 14 positions match TRBD2. Per germline, CDR1 SGHNT and CDR2 YYREEE (reference sequence). J gave up 0 bases and V 3 bases, and 11 bases lay outside the gene matches. The CDR3 runs 19 residues. CDR3 coding DNA: TGTGCCAGCAGCTCTACACCAGGGACTAGCGGGGGCCTCTCCTACGAGCAGTACTTC. Translated: CASSSTPGTSGGLSYEQYF.

The chain recombines TRBV2 with TRBJ1-4; TRBD1 might be the D (5 bases). The germline V and J ends were trimmed by 7 bases and 4 bases, with 16 bases remaining between them. The germline CDR1 and CDR2 sequences are SNHLY and FYNNEI. The CDR3 contains 15 residues. CDR3 protein: CASMGRGDYNEKLFF. The DNA of the CDR3 is TGTGCCAGCATGGGCCGGGGGGACTATAATGAAAAACTGTTTTTT.

The V gene is TRBV3-1 (or the pseudogene TRBV3-2), the J gene TRBJ2-7; 8 nucleotides align to TRBD2. CDR3 length: 15 amino acids. Trimming took 4 bases from V and 0 from J; bases not matched to a gene: 5. From germline, CDR1 is LGHDT and CDR2 YNNKEL (reference sequence). CDR3 loop: CASSPSGSLSYEQYF. CDR3 nucleotides: TGTGCCAGCAGCCCCAGCGGGAGCCTCTCCTACGAGCAGTACTTC.

The chain combines TRBV14 with TRBJ1-1; D is undetermined. This CDR3 contains 14 residues. Germline V gene data show CDR1 as SGHDN and CDR2 as FVKESK. The V end was cut by 3 bases, the J end by 5 bases, with 13 bases between. CDR3: CASSHGVRKTEAFF. CDR3 nucleotides: TGTGCCAGCAGCCACGGGGTTAGAAAGACTGAAGCTTTCTTT.

The gene calls are TRBV12-3 or TRBV12-4 and TRBJ2-2; unclear D gene. Deletions cut 6 bases from V and 6 bases from J, with 11 bases between. This CDR3 contains 13 residues. CDR3: CASRVAVAGELFF. The CDR3 nucleotides are TGTGCCAGCAGGGTCGCGGTCGCCGGGGAGCTGTTTTTT.

The gene calls are TRBV27 and TRBJ2-5, with TRBD1 matching 7 bases. Germline CDR1 reads MNHEY; CDR2 reads SMNVEV (reference sequence). There are 16 residues in the CDR3. Unmatched junction bases numbered 9, after V lost 5 bases and J lost 0 bases. The CDR3 coding sequence is TGTGCCAGCAGTGATCGGACAGGAGGATACCAAGAGACCCAGTACTTC. Translation gives CASSDRTGGYQETQYF.

The rearrangement uses TRBV2 and TRBJ1-4; D is undetermined. This CDR3 is 15 amino acids long. V shed 7 bases and J shed 0 bases, with 12 bases lying between them. Per the germline V gene, CDR1 is SNHLY and CDR2 is FYNNEI. The DNA for the CDR3 is TGTGCCAGCAAAAAGAGGTTCGCAACTAATGAAAAACTGTTTTTT. It specifies CASKKRFATNEKLFF. Drawing the rest from reference TRBV2 and TRBJ1-4, the complete variable domain is EPEVTQTPSHQVTQMGQEVILRCVPISNHLYFYWYRQILGQKVEFLVSFYNNEISEKSEIFDDQFSVERPDGSNFTLKIRSTKLEDSAMYFCASKKRFATNEKLFFGSGTQLSVL.

CDR3 amino acids: CASSKVEGASSYEQYF. For the CDR3, the DNA is TGTGCCAGCAGCAAAGTTGAGGGGGCGAGCTCCTACGAGCAGTACTTC. The chain links TRBV21-1 to TRBJ2-7; the DNA was not compared with TRBD1, the D call given in the table. TRBV21-1 is noted as a pseudogene. The length of the CDR3 is 16 residues.